The clone carrying this T cell receptor beta chain has at least ten counts. Its target is not known. The sample originates from a study of early T cells in non-severe SARS-CoV-2 infection. Study overall: Sequenced bulk RNA came from whole blood that was unsorted, and chains were unpaired.

Points from the study as a whole: Matches to VDJdb favored anti-spike CD8 responses and missed private and CD4 specificities.

Individual cDNA molecules received unique molecular identifiers during library preparation. TCRdb re-called the 5' RACE reads through MiXCR, storing one row per CDR3 protein. The table lists tens of thousands of distinct CDR3 sequences, around 6.3% of them singletons. The germline V gene has CDR1 MNHGY and CDR2 SVAAGI. Trimming took off 8 bases at V and 6 bases at J, with 10 bases between the two ends. CDR3 length: 11 residues. This sequence joins TRBV6-9 and TRBJ1-1; no definite D call. The specimen comprised whole blood, sampled at baseline. The sequence was collected from an adult who was a healthcare worker with PCR-confirmed SARS-CoV-2 infection or an uninfected control (not recorded which). Written as DNA, the CDR3 is TGTGCCAGCGGTCGAGCAGCTGAAGCTTTCTTT. Translated, it gives CASGRAAEAFF.